These 21 T cell receptor beta chains originate from one sample sequenced in a study of OX40 agonist ivuxolimab in advanced cancers. Libraries came from the immunoSEQ multiplex PCR assay. TCRdb's version of the immuneACCESS table is confined to in-frame rearrangements and falls short of the full clone set. An unresolved V gene accounts for under half of the shortfall where checked; the remainder is of unknown origin. This sample is represented by about 41,000 clones; 80% of them were singletons. Approximately 3.9% of the sample comes from the top ten. The sequencing here drew on CD4+ or CD8+ T cells sorted from blood, taken in a trial of the OX40 agonist ivuxolimab. All receptors come from an adult with an advanced solid tumor such as melanoma, head and neck, liver or kidney cancer.

The rearrangement joins TRBV18 to TRBJ1-1, with D perhaps matching TRBD1 (6 bases). Looked up from germline, CDR1 is KGHSH and CDR2 is LQKENI. The CDR3 sequence is 15 residues long. Trimming cost V 2 bases and J 0 bases, with 10 bases left between them. The CDR3 loop is CASSPTRDMNTEAFF. CDR3 coding DNA: TGTGCCAGCTCACCAACCAGGGACATGAACACTGAAGCTTTCTTT.

This clone is a singleton in its sample. V gene TRBV2 combines with J gene TRBJ1-4, with 7 bases fitting TRBD1. CDR1 SNHLY and CDR2 FYNNEI come from the germline V gene. This CDR3 contains 15 residues. The junction had 10 bases not matched to a gene; V was cut back by 7 bases and J by 5 bases. The CDR3 bases are TGTGCCAGCACCCTTTTCCAGGGGGGGAATGAAAAACTGTTTTTT. As protein: CASTLFQGGNEKLFF. Variable domain in full (rest from reference TRBV2 and TRBJ1-4): EPEVTQTPSHQVTQMGQEVILRCVPISNHLYFYWYRQILGQKVEFLVSFYNNEISEKSEIFDDQFSVERPDGSNFTLKIRSTKLEDSAMYFCASTLFQGGNEKLFFGSGTQLSVL.

The rearrangement uses TRBV4-3 and TRBJ1-2; D not resolved. Germline loops: CDR1 LGHNA, CDR2 YSLEER. The germline V and J ends were trimmed by 0 bases and 2 bases, with 13 bases remaining between them. CDR3 length: 16 amino acids. CDR3 nucleotide sequence: TGCGCCAGCAGCCAAGAAGGAACCCGATACAACTATGGCTACACCTTC. Translating it yields CASSQEGTRYNYGYTF.

J is TRBJ1-1 and V is TRBV5-1; TRBD1 matches 9 bases. The CDR3 is made up of 17 amino acids. The J segment lost 2 bases and the V segment lost 2 bases, leaving 10 bases of the junction unmatched. Per germline, CDR1 SGHRS and CDR2 YFSETQ. The CDR3 coding sequence is TGCGCCAGCAGCTTCGGGGAGGACAGGGGACTAAACACTGAAGCTTTCTTT. Residues: CASSFGEDRGLNTEAFF.

In nucleotides, the CDR3 is TGTGCCTGGAGTGAATCCTTTTCACCCCTCCACTTT. This encodes CAWSESFSPLHF. The chain has TRBV30 and TRBJ1-6; D is unclear. This CDR3 has 12 residues. The V gene's germline CDR1 is GTSNPN and CDR2 SVGIG (reference sequence). V dropped 1 base and J dropped 9 bases, with 7 bases sitting between them.

This clone occurred once. The genes are TRBV27 and TRBJ2-2; 13 bases are shared with TRBD2. CDR3 size: 17 residues. Trimming cost V 8 bases and J 7 bases; bases outside gene matches: 13. The germline gives CDR1 MNHEY, CDR2 SMNVEV (reference sequence). The chain's CDR3 is CASALGLAGVGIGELFF. CDR3 bases: TGTGCCAGCGCTCTTGGACTAGCGGGAGTAGGAATCGGGGAGCTGTTTTTT.

The chain employs TRBV7-9 and TRBJ1-5; D gene ambiguous. V shed 7 bases and J shed 4 bases, with 8 bases lying between them. The CDR3 spans 12 residues. Per germline, CDR1 SEHNR and CDR2 FQNEAQ (reference sequence). The CDR3 is CASNKENQPQHF. CDR3 DNA: TGTGCCAGCAATAAGGAGAATCAGCCCCAGCATTTT. Drawing the rest from reference TRBV7-9 and TRBJ1-5, the complete variable domain is DTGVSQNPRHKITKRGQNVTFRCDPISEHNRLYWYRQTLGQGPEFLTYFQNEAQLEKSRLLSDRFSAERPKGSFSTLEIQRTEQGDSAMYLCASNKENQPQHFGDGTRLSIL.

The chain joins TRBV6-4 to TRBJ2-1; D possibly corresponds to TRBD2 (6 bases). From germline, CDR1 is MRHNA and CDR2 SNTAGT. Trimming removed 4 bases at V and 1 base at J, with 14 bases between. The length of the CDR3 is 16 residues. CDR3 amino acids: CASSVGVDYSYNEQFF. In DNA, the CDR3 is TGTGCCAGCAGTGTGGGGGTGGACTATTCCTACAATGAGCAGTTCTTC.

The chain recombines TRBV4-1 with TRBJ1-6; D call uncertain. V dropped 1 base and J dropped 5 bases, with 12 bases sitting between them. In germline, CDR1 is MGHRA, CDR2 YSYEKL. There are 16 residues in the CDR3. CDR3 in DNA: TGCGCCAGCAGCCAAGGAAGTCGGCAAGATAATTCACCCCTCCACTTT. Its translation: CASSQGSRQDNSPLHF.

The chain links TRBV11-2 to TRBJ1-5; TRBD1 aligns across 7 bases. Trimming cost V 5 bases and J 3 bases; bases outside gene matches: 4. The CDR3 runs to 14 residues. Germline CDR1 is SGHAT and CDR2 is FQNNGV. CDR3 protein: CASSQGVNNQPQHF. In DNA, the CDR3 is TGTGCCAGCAGCCAGGGGGTCAACAATCAGCCCCAGCATTTT.

V is TRBV18 and J is TRBJ1-1; D uncertain. The CDR3 length is 15 residues. Trimming left V 6 bases short and J 5 bases short, with 19 bases between. Germline CDR1 reads KGHSH; CDR2 reads LQKENI. DNA of the CDR3: TGTGCCAGCTCCCCATCGACCGATCAACGGACTGAAGCTTTCTTT. It is translated as CASSPSTDQRTEAFF.

This clone was found once. Relative to the germline gene, one junction end is altered; a read error may explain this. The identical CDR3 is also encoded by other nucleotide sequences in the sample. The V gene is TRBV19, the J gene TRBJ1-2, with D uncertain. The CDR3 spans 12 residues. Germline V gene sequence: CDR1 LNHDA, CDR2 SQIVND (reference sequence). The CDR3 spells CASSNPNYGYTF. The DNA of the CDR3 is TGTGCCAGCAGTAATCCTAACTATGGCTACACCTTC.

Only one count was recorded for this clone. V is TRBV2 and J is TRBJ1-1; D is possibly TRBD1 (6 bases). Looked up from germline, CDR1 is SNHLY and CDR2 is FYNNEI. The length of the CDR3 is 13 residues. V was clipped by 4 bases and J by 6 bases, with 12 bases between them. CDR3 loop: CASSGTAAAEAFF. CDR3 nucleotides: TGTGCCAGCAGTGGGACAGCGGCCGCTGAAGCTTTCTTT.

This clone was detected a few times. The chain couples TRBV7-2 to TRBJ1-1; a possible D gene is TRBD1 (5 bases). Trimming took 0 bases from V and 4 from J, leaving 18 bases between them. Germline loops: CDR1 SGHTA, CDR2 FQGNSA. CDR3 length: 17 amino acids. DNA of the CDR3: TGTGCCAGCAGCTTAGCGACGGGGCGGGGTGCGAGCACTGAAGCTTTCTTT. This encodes CASSLATGRGASTEAFF.

The J gene is TRBJ1-4, the V gene TRBV25-1, with D perhaps matching TRBD1 (5 bases). The CDR3 is made up of 14 amino acids. Germline lookup yields CDR1 MGHDK and CDR2 SYGVNS. Trimming pared 2 bases from V and 6 bases from J, leaving 10 bases between. CDR3 protein: CASSEGAAYEKLFF. The DNA of the CDR3 is TGTGCCAGCAGTGAAGGGGCAGCCTATGAAAAACTGTTTTTT.

This clone occurred once. This chain links TRBV2 with TRBJ2-2, with 9 bases lining up with TRBD2. Germline V gene sequence: CDR1 SNHLY, CDR2 FYNNEI. The V gene end was trimmed by 7 bases and the J gene end by 8 bases; junction bases not matched to a gene: 11. CDR3 length: 15 residues. The CDR3 region has the DNA TGTGCCAGCACCCTTAGGCGCGGGGGGGATGGGGAGCTGTTTTTT. It is translated as CASTLRRGGDGELFF.

This clone was counted only a few times. The chain uses TRBV5-1 and TRBJ1-1; TRBD1 might be the D (6 bases). The CDR3 runs to 13 residues. Germline V gene lookup returns CDR1 SGHRS and CDR2 YFSETQ. V lost 0 bases and J 3 bases, leaving 6 bases between the germline ends. The CDR3 DNA reads as TGCGCCAGCAGCTTGGCAGGGGACACTGAAGCTTTCTTT. Translating gives CASSLAGDTEAFF.

The chain uses TRBV18 and TRBJ2-6; D may be TRBD2 (7 bases). Germline V gives CDR1 KGHSH, CDR2 LQKENI. The length of the CDR3 is 16 residues. V was pared by 5 bases and J by 1 base, with 12 bases between. The CDR3 nucleotides read TGTGCCAGCTCAGCGGGGGCGTTTTCTGGGGCCAACGTCCTGACTTTC. Translation gives CASSAGAFSGANVLTF.

This chain links TRBV19 with TRBJ1-1, with no clear D. Trimming took off 5 bases at V and 3 bases at J, with 10 bases between the two ends. The CDR3 sequence is 13 residues long. The germline V gene has CDR1 LNHDA and CDR2 SQIVND (reference sequence). The CDR3 loop is CASSPSPDTEAFF. The CDR3 nucleotides read TGTGCCAGTAGTCCCTCCCCGGACACTGAAGCTTTCTTT.

This chain links TRBV7-2 with TRBJ2-3; no clear D. Trimming cost V 5 bases and J 7 bases, with 7 bases left between them. In germline, CDR1 is SGHTA, CDR2 FQGNSA. The CDR3 consists of 11 residues. CDR3 DNA: TGTGCCAGCAGCCAACTACATACGCAGTATTTT. This sequence encodes CASSQLHTQYF.

This chain links TRBV19 with TRBJ1-1, with D unclear. This CDR3 is 14 amino acids long. Germline lookup yields CDR1 LNHDA and CDR2 SQIVND (reference sequence). V was clipped by 7 bases and J by 2 bases, with 14 bases between them. The CDR3 sequence: CASTALYENTEAFF. In DNA, the CDR3 is TGTGCCAGTACGGCGTTGTACGAAAACACTGAAGCTTTCTTT.